This T cell receptor beta chain was documented in a study of blood T cell repertoires in COVID-19. Overall study context: The origin of the acute and convalescent COVID-19 samples was the United States, Italy and Spain.

Under the authors' procedure: The authors estimated nucleated cell counts from reference gene primer amplification. Clones were read by immunoSEQ multiplex PCR, and TCRdb kept only the in-frame ones, dropping some. The V and J calls and clone size are taken from that table; D and trimming were inferred from the DNA. The sample holds about 110,000 clones, 85% to 90% seen once. The sequence was obtained from a woman aged 45-59 years with acute or convalescent COVID-19. Sequencing input: peripheral blood.

CDR3 sequence (DNA): TGTGCCAGTACCATAGCGGGGAGTTTGCATGAAAAACTGTTTTTT. Its protein is CASTIAGSLHEKLFF. V usage is TRBV19 and J usage is TRBJ1-4, with no clear D. CDR1 is LNHDA and CDR2 is SQIVND in the germline V gene (reference sequence). Trimming removed 7 bases at V and 6 bases at J, with 18 bases between. The CDR3 is 15 amino acids.